These 18 T cell receptor beta chains share one sample of origin, sequenced in a study of shared clonotypes between healthy human individuals. TCRdb's copy holds only in-frame clones and misses some; the assay was immunoSEQ multiplex PCR. The profile shows about 1.5 million clones, about 98% of them singletons. The sequenced material came from naive CD4+ T cells sorted from blood. Indicated subset: CD45RA+ positively selected. The receptors stem from a young man in good health.

To note about this clone: The same CDR3 also results from other DNA sequences found in this sample. The V call is TRBV28, the J call TRBJ2-7; D might be TRBD2 (5 bases). Trimming took off 10 bases at V and 0 bases at J, with 10 bases between the two ends. The CDR3 is made up of 12 amino acids. Germline V gives CDR1 MDHEN, CDR2 SYDVKM. CDR3 DNA sequence: TGTGCCACCACGGGGTACTCCTACGAGCAGTACTTC. It translates to CATTGYSYEQYF. Full variable domain (missing parts from reference TRBV28 and TRBJ2-7): DVKVTQSSRYLVKRTGEKVFLECVQDMDHENMFWYRQDPGLGLRLIYFSYDVKMKEKGDIPEGYSVSREKKERFSLILESASTNQTSMYLCATTGYSYEQYFGPGTRLTVT.

The chain uses TRBV5-5 and TRBJ1-1; D gene uncertain. V was pared by 7 bases and J by 3 bases, with 10 bases between. Germline CDR1 reads SGHKS; CDR2 reads YYEKEE (reference sequence). This CDR3 has 12 residues. Here the CDR3 DNA reads TGTGCCAGCGGAGGGCGTTACACTGAAGCTTTCTTT. Its protein is CASGGRYTEAFF.

This chain joins TRBV28 and TRBJ2-3, with TRBD1 matching 7 bases. This CDR3 contains 14 residues. V was clipped by 4 bases and J by 2 bases; unmatched bases: 3. In germline, CDR1 is MDHEN, CDR2 SYDVKM. The CDR3 nucleotides read TGTGCCAGCAGTTCGGACAGGTACACAGATACGCAGTATTTT. Translation: CASSSDRYTDTQYF.

The V and J genes are TRBV7-2 and TRBJ1-5, with TRBD1 matching 7 bases. V dropped 3 bases and J dropped 2; count of bases not matched to a gene: 4. The CDR3 consists of 15 residues. The V gene's germline CDR1 is SGHTA and CDR2 FQGNSA. The CDR3, as DNA: TGTGCCAGCAGCTTCACAGGGGTAGGCAATCAGCCCCAGCATTTT. Amino acid sequence: CASSFTGVGNQPQHF.

This chain joins TRBV9 and TRBJ2-1; no reliable D call. V shed 0 bases and J shed 5 bases, with 9 bases lying between them. This CDR3 has 14 amino acids. Germline-derived CDR1 and CDR2 are SGDLS and YYNGEE. The CDR3 protein is CASSVAANNNEQFF. CDR3 DNA: TGTGCCAGCAGCGTAGCTGCTAATAACAATGAGCAGTTCTTC.

The chain has TRBV15 and TRBJ2-5, with 7 nucleotides matching TRBD2. CDR3 length equals 18 residues. Germline assignment: CDR1 LNHNV and CDR2 YYDKDF (reference sequence). With V trimmed by 11 bases and J by 2 bases, 23 bases remained unmatched. CDR3 protein: CAASKGSWAGVGQETQYF. CDR3 DNA: TGTGCCGCTTCAAAGGGGAGTTGGGCGGGAGTGGGTCAAGAGACCCAGTACTTC. The variable domain in full, with the rest retrieved from reference TRBV15 and TRBJ2-5, is DAMVIQNPRYQVTQFGKPVTLSCSQTLNHNVMYWYQQKSSQAPKLLFHYYDKDFNNEADTPDNFQSRRPNTSFCFLDIRSPGLGDTAMYLCAASKGSWAGVGQETQYFGPGTRLLVL.

The chain employs TRBV25-1 and TRBJ1-1, with a possible D match to TRBD1 (6 bases). Germline CDR1 reads MGHDK; CDR2 reads SYGVNS. CDR3 size: 13 residues. Trimming left V 0 bases short and J 8 bases short, with 10 bases between. The DNA for the CDR3 is TGTGCCAGCAGTGAATACGGGGGCAGGGAAGCTTTCTTT. Its translation: CASSEYGGREAFF.

Here the CDR3 reads CASSDRASMNTEAFF. The CDR3 coding sequence is TGTGCCAGCTCTGACAGGGCTTCGATGAACACTGAAGCTTTCTTT. The chain joins TRBV18 to TRBJ1-1; 7 bases are a match to TRBD1. Germline lookup yields CDR1 KGHSH and CDR2 LQKENI. The V segment lost 6 bases and the J segment 0 bases; nucleotides outside the gene matches: 7. CDR3 size: 15 residues.

This clone was picked up one time. This chain uses TRBV18 with TRBJ2-7; 8 bases map to TRBD2. V was clipped by 3 bases and J by 0 bases; unmatched bases: 13. Germline CDR1 reads KGHSH; CDR2 reads LQKENI. This CDR3 is built from 18 residues. CDR3 in amino acids: CASSPIPSTSGSSYEQYF. The CDR3 DNA sequence: TGTGCCAGCTCACCGATTCCCTCAACTAGCGGAAGCTCCTACGAGCAGTACTTC.

The CDR3: CASSLSAGLAETYEQYF. The CDR3 coding sequence is TGTGCCAGCAGCTTGAGTGCTGGACTAGCGGAAACCTACGAGCAGTACTTC. The V gene is TRBV11-2, the J gene TRBJ2-7; 10 bases agree with TRBD2. CDR3 size: 17 residues. Germline V gene data show CDR1 as SGHAT and CDR2 as FQNNGV. V was clipped by 3 bases and J by 2 bases; unmatched bases: 10.

V gene TRBV28 combines with J gene TRBJ1-2; D ambiguous. This CDR3 has 11 amino acids. The V and J ends lost 10 bases and 6 bases respectively, with 12 bases between them. Looked up from germline, CDR1 is MDHEN and CDR2 is SYDVKM. As DNA, the CDR3 is TGTGCCACCGTGGGGTGGGATGGCTACACCTTC. This translates into CATVGWDGYTF.

V gene TRBV5-1 combines with J gene TRBJ2-5, with 12 bases that match TRBD2. The germline V gene has CDR1 SGHRS and CDR2 YFSETQ. The CDR3 contains 16 residues. V shed 4 bases, J shed 1 base, and the junction held 5 bases outside the gene matches. The CDR3 is CASSQGTSGPQETQYF. The CDR3 DNA reads as TGCGCCAGCAGCCAGGGGACTAGCGGGCCCCAAGAGACCCAGTACTTC. Variable domain in full (rest from reference TRBV5-1 and TRBJ2-5): KAGVTQTPRYLIKTRGQQVTLSCSPISGHRSVSWYQQTPGQGLQFLFEYFSETQRNKGNFPGRFSGRQFSNSRSEMNVSTLELGDSALYLCASSQGTSGPQETQYFGPGTRLLVL.

This clone was observed once. In DNA form, the CDR3 reads TGTGCCAAAGGGATGGCCTATGGCTACACCTTC. Its translation is CAKGMAYGYTF. V usage is TRBV2 and J usage is TRBJ1-2; D call uncertain. The CDR3 is 11 amino acids. V lost 10 bases to trimming and J lost 4 bases, with 10 bases between them. In germline, CDR1 is SNHLY, CDR2 FYNNEI.

This clone was picked up one time. The rearrangement joins TRBV10-1 to TRBJ2-2, with a possible D match to TRBD2 (7 bases). Looked up from germline, CDR1 is WNHNN and CDR2 is SYGVQD (reference sequence). Trimming took off 4 bases at V and 4 bases at J, with 10 bases between the two ends. There are 14 residues in the CDR3. The CDR3 region has the DNA TGCGCCAGCAGTGGGGGGGGGCCCACCGGGGAGCTGTTTTTT. Encoded protein: CASSGGGPTGELFF.

The chain recombines TRBV9 with TRBJ1-2; D is perhaps TRBD1 (6 bases). The length of the CDR3 is 15 residues. The germline CDR1 and CDR2 sequences are SGDLS and YYNGEE. The V and J ends lost 4 bases and 0 bases respectively, with 13 bases between them. As DNA, the CDR3 is TGTGCCAGCAGCACCCGGACAGCTACTAACTATGGCTACACCTTC. Translation gives CASSTRTATNYGYTF.

The chain combines TRBV7-2 with TRBJ2-3; no firm D call. The CDR3 consists of 15 residues. Germline assignment: CDR1 SGHTA and CDR2 FQGNSA. With 2 bases removed from V and 2 bases from J, the gap between germline ends came to 11 bases. The CDR3 coding sequence is TGTGCCAGCAGCTTACGTATTTTGTCCACAGATACGCAGTATTTT. Protein sequence: CASSLRILSTDTQYF.

The chain uses TRBV5-4 and TRBJ2-7, with 8 bases lining up with TRBD1. V gave up 0 bases and J gave up 2 bases; unmatched junction bases: 1. The CDR3 totals 14 residues. Germline V gene sequence: CDR1 SGHNT, CDR2 YYREEE (reference sequence). CDR3 protein: CASSLGGQAYEQYF. Written as DNA, the CDR3 is TGTGCCAGCAGCTTGGGGGGACAGGCCTACGAGCAGTACTTC.

V usage is TRBV5-1 and J usage is TRBJ2-3; no definite D call. CDR3 length: 13 residues. Germline-derived CDR1 and CDR2 are SGHRS and YFSETQ. V lost 4 bases and J 0 bases, leaving 6 bases between the germline ends. The CDR3 loop is CASSHGSTDTQYF. CDR3 nucleotides: TGCGCCAGCAGCCACGGAAGCACAGATACGCAGTATTTT.